Listed below are T cell receptor beta chains from one sample, sequenced in a study of T cell repertoires in cytomegalovirus infection. For these receptors, no antigen is known. TCRdb analysed the reads with MiXCR anew, one entry per CDR3 protein. The sample consists of under 450,000 distinct CDR3 sequences, around a third of them appearing once. The input for sequencing was cultured PBMCs, taken from culture after CMV antigen stimulation. These receptors were obtained from a human donor in good health (CMV status not recorded). Some clones in this sample may be carry-over from other donors' samples. CDR3s include the opening cysteine and the closing phenylalanine or tryptophan. Fields, in order: D gene, V gene, J gene, clone size, CDR3 DNA, CDR3 protein. The D gene is left open where the match is weak. The size entry is marked missing in some rows and otherwise reads once, few, many or a size class.

TRBD2,TRBV6-1,TRBJ2-1,few,TGTGCCAGCAGTGAAGCAAGCCTAGCGGGAGGGCCTTGGCAGTTCTTC,CASSEASLAGGPWQFF
NA,TRBV7-2,TRBJ2-7,few,TGTGCCAGCAGCTTGAGCGAACTCTACGAGCAGTACTTC,CASSLSELYEQYF
NA,TRBV29-1,TRBJ2-5,NA,TGCAGCGTTGGCGTGGCAGAGACCCAGTACTTC,CSVGVAETQYF
TRBD2,TRBV10-3,TRBJ2-3,few,TGTGCCATCAGCCGTGGACTAGCGGAAACAGATACGCAGTATTTT,CAISRGLAETDTQYF
NA,TRBV7-8,TRBJ2-2,many,TGTGCCAGCAGCTTAGTGGCCCGCCCCGGGGAGCTGTTTTTT,CASSLVARPGELFF
NA,TRBV6-2/TRBV6-3,TRBJ1-5,few,TGTGCCAGCAGTTACTCAATCGGGCACCAGCATTTT,CASSYSIGHQHF
NA,TRBV9,TRBJ2-1,NA,TGTGCCAGCAGCTTCGGCGGCGTGGATGAGCAGTTCTTC,CASSFGGVDEQFF
NA,TRBV4-3,TRBJ2-1,NA,TGCGCCAGCAGCCAAGAAGTAGCGGTGGCGGGTGAGCAGTTCTTC,CASSQEVAVAGEQFF
NA,TRBV30,TRBJ1-1,many,TGTGCCTGGAGTGAAATGGATGAAGCTTTCTTT,CAWSEMDEAFF
TRBD2,TRBV7-2,TRBJ2-5,NA,TGTGCCAGCAGCCCAATGACTAGCGGAAGGGAGACCCAGTACTTC,CASSPMTSGRETQYF
NA,TRBV6-2/TRBV6-3,TRBJ1-5,NA,TGTGCCAGCAGTTATATTGGGGATAGCAATCAGCCCCAGCATTTT,CASSYIGDSNQPQHF
NA,TRBV4-1,TRBJ2-1,NA,TGCGCCAGCAGCCAAGTTGGCCGAATCAATGAGCAGTTCTTC,CASSQVGRINEQFF
NA,TRBV12-3/TRBV12-4,TRBJ2-4,NA,TGTGCCAGCAGTCCGAGCCTCGGGGCTCCTCTAGCCAAAAACATTCAGTACTTC,CASSPSLGAPLAKNIQYF
NA,TRBV20-1,TRBJ2-3,NA,TGCAGTGCTGAAGTCCCTAGCACAGATACGCAGTATTTT,CSAEVPSTDTQYF
NA,TRBV6-1,TRBJ1-1,few,TGTGCCAGCTGCCGGGGGGGGCTTGGCACTGAAGCTTTCTTT,CASCRGGLGTEAFF
NA,TRBV7-2,TRBJ1-1,many,TGTGCCAGCAGCCGTCGCCAGGGACAGAACACTGAAGCTTTCTTT,CASSRRQGQNTEAFF
NA,TRBV6-2/TRBV6-3,TRBJ1-3,NA,TGTGCCAGCAGACTCGCCGGCAGGGAGGCTGGAAACACCATATATTTT,CASRLAGREAGNTIYF
TRBD2,TRBV5-6,TRBJ2-1,NA,TGTGCCAGCAGCTTATACCGACTAGCGGGAGGCAATGAGCAGTTCTTC,CASSLYRLAGGNEQFF
NA,TRBV19,TRBJ2-3,NA,TGTGCCAGTAGTAAGGGGGGAGGTTTCGCAGATACGCAGTATTTT,CASSKGGGFADTQYF
TRBD1,TRBV19,TRBJ1-1,NA,TGTGCCAGTCGGAACCGGGACAGGGCGAACACTGAAGCTTTCTTT,CASRNRDRANTEAFF
NA,TRBV20-1,TRBJ1-2,NA,TGCAGTGCTAGACCACCGGGAGGAGACCTTAACTATGGCTACACCTTC,CSARPPGGDLNYGYTF
NA,TRBV12-3/TRBV12-4,TRBJ2-5,NA,TGTGCCAGCAGTTTCCGCAGGGAGTCGGTCTCAGTTTTC,CASSFRRESVSVF
NA,TRBV24-1,TRBJ1-2,NA,TGTGCCACCACCCGATTTAACAGGAACAACTATGGCTACACCTTC,CATTRFNRNNYGYTF
TRBD1,TRBV7-2,TRBJ1-5,many,TGTGCCAGCAGCTTAGTAGCGGGACAGGGCAATCAGCCCCAGCATTTT,CASSLVAGQGNQPQHF
TRBD2,TRBV6-5,TRBJ2-1,few,TGTGCCAGCAATAAGCGGGAGTGGAGGGATTACAATGAGCAGTTCTTC,CASNKREWRDYNEQFF
NA,TRBV7-2,TRBJ2-1,few,TGTGCCAGCAGCTTTACTAGTTATGAGCAGTTCTTC,CASSFTSYEQFF
NA,TRBV20-1,TRBJ1-1,NA,TGCAGTGCCGTGGACACTGAAGCTTTCTTT,CSAVDTEAFF
TRBD2,TRBV9,TRBJ2-2,few,TGTGCCAGCAGCGTAACTAGCGGCGTCACCGGGGAGCTGTTTTTT,CASSVTSGVTGELFF
NA,TRBV27,TRBJ2-1,NA,TGTGCCAGCACCCATTCACTAGCCAATGAGCAGTTCTTC,CASTHSLANEQFF
TRBD2,TRBV7-2,TRBJ2-5,NA,TGTGCCAGCGGTGGGACTAGCGGGAGGCCCCGGGGAGAGACCCAGTACTTC,CASGGTSGRPRGETQYF
NA,TRBV24-1,TRBJ1-1,NA,TGTGCCACCAGTGAGCCGGGAGACACTGAAGCTTTCTTT,CATSEPGDTEAFF
NA,TRBV5-1,TRBJ2-1,few,TGCGCCAGCAGCTTGGCCGGGACCTCAGATTTCTACAATGAGCAGTTCTTC,CASSLAGTSDFYNEQFF
TRBD1,TRBV7-2,TRBJ2-2,NA,TGTGCCAGCAGTTCACAGGGGGCCGTCACCGGGGAGCTGTTTTTT,CASSSQGAVTGELFF
NA,TRBV4-3,TRBJ1-1,NA,TGCGCCAGCAGCCAAGAATTACGATTGAACACTGAAGCTTTCTTT,CASSQELRLNTEAFF
TRBD1,TRBV20-1,TRBJ2-7,NA,TGCAGTACATCGGGACAGGGGGCGATCGACGAGCAGTACTTC,CSTSGQGAIDEQYF
TRBD2,TRBV5-4,TRBJ2-1,NA,TGTGCCAGCAGCAGCCTGAGGACTAGCGGCTCCTACAATGAGCAGTTCTTC,CASSSLRTSGSYNEQFF
NA,TRBV19,TRBJ2-1,few,TGTGCCAGTAGTATAGTAGGCGGGACGGGAAATGAGCAGTTCTTC,CASSIVGGTGNEQFF
NA,TRBV15,TRBJ2-1,NA,TGTGCCACCAGCAGAGGACTAGATCAGGCCTACAATGAGCAGTTCTTC,CATSRGLDQAYNEQFF
TRBD1,TRBV5-8,TRBJ2-2,NA,TGTGCCAGCAGCACAGGGGCGCGCCTTACCGGGGAGCTGTTTTTT,CASSTGARLTGELFF
NA,TRBV20-1,TRBJ1-6,NA,TGCAGTGCTAGAGATGGGAGCTCCTATAATTCACCCCTCCACTTT,CSARDGSSYNSPLHF
TRBD1,TRBV7-2,TRBJ2-2,NA,TGTGCCAGCACCCTACAGGGGAATCCCGGGGAGCTGTTTTTT,CASTLQGNPGELFF
NA,TRBV6-2/TRBV6-3,TRBJ2-7,many,TGTGCCAGCAGAGGGTACACCTACGAGCAGTACTTC,CASRGYTYEQYF
NA,TRBV29-1,TRBJ1-1,NA,TGCAGCGTTGTGGCCCAGGGGAGCACTGAAGCTTTCTTT,CSVVAQGSTEAFF
NA,TRBV5-4,TRBJ2-7,few,TGTGCCAGCAGCTTGGGGTCAGGGCGATCCTACGAGCAGTACTTC,CASSLGSGRSYEQYF